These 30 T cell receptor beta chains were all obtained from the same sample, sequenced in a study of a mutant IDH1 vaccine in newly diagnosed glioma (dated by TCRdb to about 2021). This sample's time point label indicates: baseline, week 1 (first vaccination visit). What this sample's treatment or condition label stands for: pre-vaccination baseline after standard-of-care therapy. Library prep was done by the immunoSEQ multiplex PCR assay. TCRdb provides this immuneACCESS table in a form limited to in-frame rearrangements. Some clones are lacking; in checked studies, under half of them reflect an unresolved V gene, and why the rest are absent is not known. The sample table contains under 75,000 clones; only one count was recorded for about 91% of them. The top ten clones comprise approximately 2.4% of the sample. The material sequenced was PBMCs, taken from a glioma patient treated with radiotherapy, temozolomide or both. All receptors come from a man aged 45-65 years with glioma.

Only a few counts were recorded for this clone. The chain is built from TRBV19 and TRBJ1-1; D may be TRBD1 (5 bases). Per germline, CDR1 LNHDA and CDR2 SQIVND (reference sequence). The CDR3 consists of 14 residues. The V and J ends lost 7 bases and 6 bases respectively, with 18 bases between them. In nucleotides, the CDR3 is TGTGCCAGTATGCTACGTCCCCGAGGGGCTGAAGCTTTCTTT. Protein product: CASMLRPRGAEAFF.

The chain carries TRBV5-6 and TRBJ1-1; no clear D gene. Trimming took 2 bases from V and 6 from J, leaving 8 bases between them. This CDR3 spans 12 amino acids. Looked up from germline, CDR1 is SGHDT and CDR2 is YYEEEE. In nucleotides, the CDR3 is TGTGCCAGCAGCTTCACCCGGGCTGAAGCTTTCTTT. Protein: CASSFTRAEAFF.

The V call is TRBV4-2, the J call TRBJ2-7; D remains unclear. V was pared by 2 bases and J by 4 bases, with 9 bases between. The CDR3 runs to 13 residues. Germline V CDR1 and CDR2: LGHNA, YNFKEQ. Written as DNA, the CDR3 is TGTGCCAGCAGCCAACCTTCGGGTTACGAGCAGTACTTC. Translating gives CASSQPSGYEQYF.

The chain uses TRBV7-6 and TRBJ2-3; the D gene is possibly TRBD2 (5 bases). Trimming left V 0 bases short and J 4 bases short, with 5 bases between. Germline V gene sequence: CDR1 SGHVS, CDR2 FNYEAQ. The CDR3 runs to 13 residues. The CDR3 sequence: CASSLARADTQYF. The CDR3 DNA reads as TGTGCCAGCAGCTTAGCGCGGGCAGATACGCAGTATTTT. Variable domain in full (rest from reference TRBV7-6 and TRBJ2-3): GAGVSQSPRYKVTKRGQDVALRCDPISGHVSLYWYRQALGQGPEFLTYFNYEAQQDKSGLPNDRFSAERPEGSISTLTIQRTEQRDSAMYRCASSLARADTQYFGPGTRLTVL.

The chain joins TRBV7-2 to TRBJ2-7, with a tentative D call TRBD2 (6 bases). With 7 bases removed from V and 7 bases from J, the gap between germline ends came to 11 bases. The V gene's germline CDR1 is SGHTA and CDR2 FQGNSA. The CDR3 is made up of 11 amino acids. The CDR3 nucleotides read TGTGCCAGCACCGACGGAGGGGAGCAGTACTTC. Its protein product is CASTDGGEQYF.

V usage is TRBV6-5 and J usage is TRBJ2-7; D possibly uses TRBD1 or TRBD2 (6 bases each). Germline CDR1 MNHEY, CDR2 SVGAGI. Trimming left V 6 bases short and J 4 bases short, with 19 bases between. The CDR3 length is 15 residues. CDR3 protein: CASSPHWGAGYEQYF. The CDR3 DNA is TGTGCCAGCAGCCCCCATTGGGGGGCGGGTTACGAGCAGTACTTC.

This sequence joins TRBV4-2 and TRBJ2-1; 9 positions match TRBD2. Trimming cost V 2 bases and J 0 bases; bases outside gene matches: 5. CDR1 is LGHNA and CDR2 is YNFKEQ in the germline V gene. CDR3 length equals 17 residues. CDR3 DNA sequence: TGTGCCAGCAGCCAAAAAGCAGCGGGAGGCTCCTACAATGAGCAGTTCTTC. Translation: CASSQKAAGGSYNEQFF.

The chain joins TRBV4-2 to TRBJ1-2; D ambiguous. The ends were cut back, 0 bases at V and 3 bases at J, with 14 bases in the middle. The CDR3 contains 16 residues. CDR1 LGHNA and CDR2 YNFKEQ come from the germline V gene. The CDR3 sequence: CASSQEVHGYDYGYTF. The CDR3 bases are TGTGCCAGCAGCCAAGAGGTACATGGGTATGACTATGGCTACACCTTC.

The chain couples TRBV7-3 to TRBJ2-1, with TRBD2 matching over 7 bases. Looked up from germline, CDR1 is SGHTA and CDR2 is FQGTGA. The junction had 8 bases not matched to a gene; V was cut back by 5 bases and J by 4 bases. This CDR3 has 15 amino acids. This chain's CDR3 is CASSAQAGPYNEQFF. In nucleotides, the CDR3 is TGTGCCAGCAGCGCCCAAGCGGGGCCGTACAATGAGCAGTTCTTC.

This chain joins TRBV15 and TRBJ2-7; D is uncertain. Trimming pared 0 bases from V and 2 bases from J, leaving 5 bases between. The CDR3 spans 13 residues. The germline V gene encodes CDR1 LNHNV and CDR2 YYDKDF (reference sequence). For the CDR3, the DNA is TGTGCCACCAGCAGAGATACGGCCTACGAGCAGTACTTC. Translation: CATSRDTAYEQYF. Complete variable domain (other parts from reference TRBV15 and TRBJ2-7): DAMVIQNPRYQVTQFGKPVTLSCSQTLNHNVMYWYQQKSSQAPKLLFHYYDKDFNNEADTPDNFQSRRPNTSFCFLDIRSPGLGDTAMYLCATSRDTAYEQYFGPGTRLTVT.

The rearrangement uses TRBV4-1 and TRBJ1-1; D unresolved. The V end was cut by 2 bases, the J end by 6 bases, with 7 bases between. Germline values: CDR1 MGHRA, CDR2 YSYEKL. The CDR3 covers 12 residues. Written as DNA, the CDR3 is TGCGCCAGCAGCCAACTCGACTCTGAAGCTTTCTTT. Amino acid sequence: CASSQLDSEAFF.

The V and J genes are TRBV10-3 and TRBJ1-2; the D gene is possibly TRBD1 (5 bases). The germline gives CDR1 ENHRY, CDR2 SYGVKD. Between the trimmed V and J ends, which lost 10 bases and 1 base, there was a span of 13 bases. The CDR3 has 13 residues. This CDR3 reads CASSSGGNYGYTF. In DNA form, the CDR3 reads TGTGCCAGTTCTTCCGGGGGTAACTATGGCTACACCTTC.

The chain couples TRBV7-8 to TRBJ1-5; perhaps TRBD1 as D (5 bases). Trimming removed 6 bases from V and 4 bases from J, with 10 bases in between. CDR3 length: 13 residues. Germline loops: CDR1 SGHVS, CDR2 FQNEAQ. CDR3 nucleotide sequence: TGTGCCAGCAGTACGACAGATAATCAGCCCCAGCATTTT. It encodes CASSTTDNQPQHF.

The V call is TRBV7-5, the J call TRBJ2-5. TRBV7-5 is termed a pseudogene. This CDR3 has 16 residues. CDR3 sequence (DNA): TGTGCCAGAAGCTTAACCAAAGGGGGGCCGCGAGAGACCCAGTACTTC. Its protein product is CARSLTKGGPRETQYF.

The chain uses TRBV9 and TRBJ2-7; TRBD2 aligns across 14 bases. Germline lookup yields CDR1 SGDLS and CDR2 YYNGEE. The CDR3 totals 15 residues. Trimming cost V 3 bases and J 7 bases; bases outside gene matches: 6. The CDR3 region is CASSEGLAGVDEQYF. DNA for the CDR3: TGTGCCAGCAGCGAGGGACTAGCGGGAGTTGATGAGCAGTACTTC.

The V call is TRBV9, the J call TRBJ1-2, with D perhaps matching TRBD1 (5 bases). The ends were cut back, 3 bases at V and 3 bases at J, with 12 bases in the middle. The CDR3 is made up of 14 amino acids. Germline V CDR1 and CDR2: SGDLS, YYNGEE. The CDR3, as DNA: TGTGCCAGCAGCGGAACCGGAGGGGACTATGGCTACACCTTC. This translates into CASSGTGGDYGYTF.

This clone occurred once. DNA of the CDR3: TGTGCCAGCAGCTTAGCACTAGCGGCCTACAATGAGCAGTTCTTC. This gives the protein CASSLALAAYNEQFF. The chain recombines TRBV7-8 with TRBJ2-1; 8 positions agree with TRBD2. V was clipped by 0 bases and J by 2 bases; unmatched bases: 0. Germline V gene sequence: CDR1 SGHVS, CDR2 FQNEAQ. The length of the CDR3 is 15 residues. The whole variable domain, remainder taken from reference TRBV7-8 and TRBJ2-1, is GAGVSQSPRYKVAKRGQDVALRCDPISGHVSLFWYQQALGQGPEFLTYFQNEAQLDKSGLPSDRFFAERPEGSVSTLKIQRTQQEDSAVYLCASSLALAAYNEQFFGPGTRLTVL.

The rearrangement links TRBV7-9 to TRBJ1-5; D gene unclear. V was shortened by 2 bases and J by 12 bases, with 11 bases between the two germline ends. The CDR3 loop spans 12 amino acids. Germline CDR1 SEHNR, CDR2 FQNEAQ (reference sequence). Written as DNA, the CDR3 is TGTGCCAGCAGCTTAAATCAAGGGCTCCAGCATTTT. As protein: CASSLNQGLQHF. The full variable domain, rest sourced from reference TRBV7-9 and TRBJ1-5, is DTGVSQNPRHKITKRGQNVTFRCDPISEHNRLYWYRQTLGQGPEFLTYFQNEAQLEKSRLLSDRFSAERPKGSFSTLEIQRTEQGDSAMYLCASSLNQGLQHFGDGTRLSIL.

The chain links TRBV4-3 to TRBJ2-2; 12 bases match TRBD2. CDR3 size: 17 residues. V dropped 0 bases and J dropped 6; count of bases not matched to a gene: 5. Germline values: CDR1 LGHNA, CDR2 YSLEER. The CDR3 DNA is TGCGCCAGCAGCCAAGATTTCGCTAGCGGGGGGGCCGGGGAGCTGTTTTTT. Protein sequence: CASSQDFASGGAGELFF.

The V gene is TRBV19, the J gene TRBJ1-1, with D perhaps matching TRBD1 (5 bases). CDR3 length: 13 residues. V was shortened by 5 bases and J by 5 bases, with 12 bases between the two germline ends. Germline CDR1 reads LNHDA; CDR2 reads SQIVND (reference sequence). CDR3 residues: CASSEGFVTEAFF. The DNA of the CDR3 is TGTGCCAGTAGTGAGGGGTTTGTAACTGAAGCTTTCTTT.

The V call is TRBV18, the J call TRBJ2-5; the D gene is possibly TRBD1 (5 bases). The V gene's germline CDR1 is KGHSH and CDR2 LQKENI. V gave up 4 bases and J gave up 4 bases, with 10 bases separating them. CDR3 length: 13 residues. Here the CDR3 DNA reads TGTGCCAGCTCACTTTCTAGGGGAGAGACCCAGTACTTC. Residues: CASSLSRGETQYF.

CDR3 in DNA: TGTGCCAGCAGTCAGACAAATCGCTACACCTTC. Translation: CASSQTNRYTF. The chain carries TRBV2 and TRBJ1-2; D ambiguous. This CDR3 is 11 amino acids long. The germline CDR1 and CDR2 sequences are SNHLY and FYNNEI. Trimming took 5 bases from V and 9 from J, leaving 10 bases between them.

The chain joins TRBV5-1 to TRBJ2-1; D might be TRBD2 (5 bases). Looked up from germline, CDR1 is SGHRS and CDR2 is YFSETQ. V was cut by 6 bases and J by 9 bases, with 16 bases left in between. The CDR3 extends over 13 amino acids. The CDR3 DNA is TGCGCCAGCAACCAAGGACTTTCGGGTGAGCAGTTCTTC. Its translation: CASNQGLSGEQFF.

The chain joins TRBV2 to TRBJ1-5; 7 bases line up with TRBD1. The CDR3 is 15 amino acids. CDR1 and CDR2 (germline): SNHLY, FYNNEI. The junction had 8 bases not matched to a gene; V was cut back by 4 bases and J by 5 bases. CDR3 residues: CASSVNRGYDQPQHF. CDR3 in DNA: TGTGCCAGCAGTGTAAACAGGGGTTACGATCAGCCCCAGCATTTT.

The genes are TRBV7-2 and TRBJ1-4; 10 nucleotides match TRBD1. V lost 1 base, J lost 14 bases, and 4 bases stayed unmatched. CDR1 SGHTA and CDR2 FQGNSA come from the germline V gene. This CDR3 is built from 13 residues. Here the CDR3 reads CASSLDWDRGLFF. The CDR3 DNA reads TGTGCCAGCAGCTTAGATTGGGACAGGGGTCTGTTTTTT.

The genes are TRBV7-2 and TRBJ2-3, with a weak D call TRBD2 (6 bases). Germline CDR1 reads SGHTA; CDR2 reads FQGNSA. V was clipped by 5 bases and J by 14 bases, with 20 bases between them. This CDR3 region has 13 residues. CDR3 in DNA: TGTGCCAGCAGCCGACCCGGCGGGGCCAGCCCGTATTTT. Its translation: CASSRPGGASPYF. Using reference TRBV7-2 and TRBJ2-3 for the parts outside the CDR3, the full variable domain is GAGVSQSPSNKVTEKGKDVELRCDPISGHTALYWYRQSLGQGLEFLIYFQGNSAPDKSGLPSDRFSAERTGGSVSTLTIQRTQQEDSAVYLCASSRPGGASPYFGPGTRLTVL.

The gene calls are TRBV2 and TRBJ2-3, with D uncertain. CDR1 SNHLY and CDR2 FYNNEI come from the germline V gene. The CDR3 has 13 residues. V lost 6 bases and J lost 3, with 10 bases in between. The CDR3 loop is CASSPDPTDTQYF. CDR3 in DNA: TGTGCCAGCAGCCCGGACCCAACAGATACGCAGTATTTT.

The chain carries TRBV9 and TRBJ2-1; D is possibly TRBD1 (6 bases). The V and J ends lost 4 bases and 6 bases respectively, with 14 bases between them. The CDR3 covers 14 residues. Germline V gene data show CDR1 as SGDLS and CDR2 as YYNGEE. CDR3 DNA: TGTGCCAGCAGCCCCCTCCAAGGGGGCAATGAGCAGTTCTTC. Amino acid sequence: CASSPLQGGNEQFF. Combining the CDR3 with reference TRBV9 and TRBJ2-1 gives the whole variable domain DSGVTQTPKHLITATGQRVTLRCSPRSGDLSVYWYQQSLDQGLQFLIQYYNGEERAKGNILERFSAQQFPDLHSELNLSSLELGDSALYFCASSPLQGGNEQFFGPGTRLTVL.

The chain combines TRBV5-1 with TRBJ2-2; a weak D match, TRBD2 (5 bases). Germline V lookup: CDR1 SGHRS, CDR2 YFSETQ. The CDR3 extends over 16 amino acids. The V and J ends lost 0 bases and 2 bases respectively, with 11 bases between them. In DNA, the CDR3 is TGCGCCAGCAGCTTGGTTCACGGGATAAACACCGGGGAGCTGTTTTTT. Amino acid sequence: CASSLVHGINTGELFF.

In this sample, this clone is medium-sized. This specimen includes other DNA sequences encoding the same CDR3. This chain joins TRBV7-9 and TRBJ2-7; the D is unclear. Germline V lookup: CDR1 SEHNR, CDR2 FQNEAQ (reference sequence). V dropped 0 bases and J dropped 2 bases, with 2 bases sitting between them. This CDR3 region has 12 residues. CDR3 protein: CASSLAPYEQYF. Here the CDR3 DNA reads TGTGCCAGCAGCTTAGCTCCCTACGAGCAGTACTTC.